The 20 T cell receptor beta chains below come from one sample, sequenced in a study of T cell changes during pregnancy in multiple sclerosis. Assay used: immunoSEQ multiplex PCR; TCRdb lists only in-frame clones, some missing. The sample contains some 46,000 clones, about 94% of which appear only once. The specimen comprised CD4+ T cells from peripheral blood mononuclear cells, sampled after pregnancy. Receptor source: a female donor with multiple sclerosis, enrolled in a pregnancy study.

Remarks on this clone: This sample includes further DNA sequences coding for the same CDR3. This chain links TRBV28 with TRBJ2-7, with a weak D call TRBD2 (5 bases). This CDR3 comprises 14 residues. Germline V gene sequence: CDR1 MDHEN, CDR2 SYDVKM. V was shortened by 2 bases and J by 0 bases, with 8 bases between the two germline ends. CDR3 residues: CASSLGGSSYEQYF. Written as DNA, the CDR3 is TGTGCCAGCAGTTTAGGAGGCAGCTCCTACGAGCAGTACTTC.

The genes are TRBV29-1 and TRBJ2-1; 10 bases align to TRBD1. The V segment lost 2 bases and the J segment 10 bases; nucleotides outside the gene matches: 8. The germline V gene has CDR1 SQVTM and CDR2 ANQGSEA. CDR3 length: 14 residues. In nucleotides, the CDR3 is TGCAGCGTTGAACGGGGACAGGGGACTCGGGAGCAGTTCTTC. Its translation: CSVERGQGTREQFF.

This clone appeared a single time. The chain carries TRBV6-6 and TRBJ1-2; tentative D call: TRBD1 (6 bases). The CDR3 length is 14 residues. Between the trimmed V and J ends, which lost 4 bases and 7 bases, there was a span of 16 bases. Germline V gene sequence: CDR1 MNHNY, CDR2 SVGAGI (reference sequence). The CDR3 sequence: CASSSKGGFGGYTF. The CDR3 nucleotides are TGTGCCAGCAGTTCGAAAGGGGGTTTCGGTGGCTACACCTTC.

This chain joins TRBV13 and TRBJ2-7; TRBD1 agrees at 8 bases. The ends lost 1 base at V and 4 bases at J; junction bases unmatched: 6. The CDR3 extends over 15 amino acids. Germline V gene data show CDR1 as PRHDT and CDR2 as FYEKMQ (reference sequence). CDR3 loop: CASSLAGTGRYEQYF. In DNA form, the CDR3 reads TGTGCCAGCAGCTTAGCCGGGACAGGACGGTACGAGCAGTACTTC.

This clone was detected only once. CDR3 protein: CASSLENSLQTQYF. The CDR3 bases are TGTGCCAGCAGCTTGGAAAACAGCCTCCAGACCCAGTACTTC. The gene calls are TRBV5-8 and TRBJ2-5; D uncertain. This CDR3 is 14 amino acids long. Germline lookup yields CDR1 SGHTS and CDR2 YDEGEE. Trimming pared 0 bases from V and 6 bases from J, leaving 12 bases between.

V is TRBV6-6 and J is TRBJ2-5, with D perhaps TRBD1 (6 bases). The CDR3 has 14 residues. CDR1 is MNHNY, CDR2 SVGAGI, per germline (reference sequence). V was clipped by 0 bases and J by 4 bases, with 9 bases between them. DNA for the CDR3: TGTGCCAGCAGTTACTCGAACAGGGTAGAGACCCAGTACTTC. It yields the protein CASSYSNRVETQYF.

This chain's CDR3 is CASSPGTQVSNQPQHF. In DNA, the CDR3 is TGTGCCAGCTCGCCCGGGACACAAGTTAGCAATCAGCCCCAGCATTTT. The chain couples TRBV11-2 to TRBJ1-5, with D perhaps matching TRBD1 (6 bases). Deletions cut 8 bases from V and 0 bases from J, with 17 bases between. The CDR3 runs to 16 residues. Germline CDR1 reads SGHAT; CDR2 reads FQNNGV.

This clone was recorded once. The chain employs TRBV6-4 and TRBJ2-7; a possible D gene is TRBD2 (7 bases). Germline V gene sequence: CDR1 MRHNA, CDR2 SNTAGT. The CDR3 runs 16 residues. Deletions cut 2 bases from V and 3 bases from J, with 17 bases between. CDR3 DNA sequence: TGTGCCAGCAGTGACGCGAGGGGGGGCCTTATCTACGAGCAGTACTTC. As protein: CASSDARGGLIYEQYF.

This clone was picked up one time. The chain uses TRBV5-1 and TRBJ2-1; 11 bases agree with TRBD2. With 0 bases clipped from V and 8 bases from J, the junction kept 7 bases outside the gene matches. The CDR3 has 16 residues. CDR1 and CDR2 (germline): SGHRS, YFSETQ. DNA for the CDR3: TGCGCCAGCAGCTTGGCTACTAGCGGGAGAACGGATGAGCAGTTCTTC. This sequence encodes CASSLATSGRTDEQFF. The full variable domain, in which reference TRBV5-1 and TRBJ2-1 provide the parts outside the CDR3, is KAGVTQTPRYLIKTRGQQVTLSCSPISGHRSVSWYQQTPGQGLQFLFEYFSETQRNKGNFPGRFSGRQFSNSRSEMNVSTLELGDSALYLCASSLATSGRTDEQFFGPGTRLTVL.

The CDR3 DNA sequence: TGTGCCAGCAGTTTATCCGCCAGGGGTAACACCATATATTTT. It codes for CASSLSARGNTIYF. The genes are TRBV27 and TRBJ1-3, with D maybe TRBD1 (6 bases). The CDR3 loop spans 14 amino acids. Germline V gene data show CDR1 as MNHEY and CDR2 as SMNVEV (reference sequence). The ends were cut back, 0 bases at V and 7 bases at J, with 10 bases in the middle.

This rearrangement joins TRBV5-1 to TRBJ2-1, with a tentative D call TRBD1 (6 bases). Trimming stripped 1 base from V and 6 bases from J, with 8 bases between. CDR3 length: 13 amino acids. CDR1 and CDR2 from the germline V gene are SGHRS and YFSETQ. The CDR3 bases are TGCGCCAGCAGCTTGCCGGACAGCAATGAGCAGTTCTTC. Its protein product is CASSLPDSNEQFF.

V and J are TRBV6-1 and TRBJ1-5, with D maybe TRBD1 (6 bases). This CDR3 is 13 amino acids long. Germline CDR1 reads MNHNS; CDR2 reads SASEGT. V was cut by 6 bases and J by 11 bases, with 17 bases left in between. CDR3 region: CASRETGTRAQHF. The CDR3, as DNA: TGTGCCAGCAGAGAAACCGGGACACGGGCCCAGCATTTT.

The V and J genes are TRBV28 and TRBJ2-5; TRBD1 aligns across 7 bases. The J segment lost 6 bases and the V segment lost 10 bases, leaving 11 bases of the junction unmatched. The CDR3 runs to 13 residues. Germline CDR1 and CDR2: MDHEN and SYDVKM. The DNA of the CDR3 is TGTGCCATGCAAGACAGGGTTCTACAGACCCAGTACTTC. It translates to CAMQDRVLQTQYF. Full variable domain (missing parts from reference TRBV28 and TRBJ2-5): DVKVTQSSRYLVKRTGEKVFLECVQDMDHENMFWYRQDPGLGLRLIYFSYDVKMKEKGDIPEGYSVSREKKERFSLILESASTNQTSMYLCAMQDRVLQTQYFGPGTRLLVL.

The CDR3 DNA reads as TGCGCCAGCAGCTTGGTAGGGGGGGCGCAAAGGACTGAAGCTTTCTTT. This translates into CASSLVGGAQRTEAFF. The chain couples TRBV5-1 to TRBJ1-1, with a possible D match to TRBD1 (6 bases). Germline lookup yields CDR1 SGHRS and CDR2 YFSETQ. CDR3 length: 16 residues. V was cut by 0 bases and J by 5 bases, with 17 bases left in between.

The V and J genes are TRBV18 and TRBJ2-2; possibly TRBD1 for D (6 bases). The V gene's germline CDR1 is KGHSH and CDR2 LQKENI. The CDR3 spans 14 residues. V lost 1 base and J 4 bases, leaving 7 bases between the germline ends. The CDR3 here is CASSPRTATGELFF. CDR3 sequence (DNA): TGTGCCAGCTCACCACGGACAGCCACCGGGGAGCTGTTTTTT. The whole variable domain, filled in from reference TRBV18 and TRBJ2-2, reads NAGVMQNPRHLVRRRGQEARLRCSPMKGHSHVYWYRQLPEEGLKFMVYLQKENIIDESGMPKERFSAEFPKEGPSILRIQQVVRGDSAAYFCASSPRTATGELFFGEGSRLTVL.

The chain combines TRBV18 with TRBJ1-1; D possibly corresponds to TRBD1 (5 bases). This CDR3 contains 15 residues. In germline, CDR1 is KGHSH, CDR2 LQKENI. The V gene lost 3 bases and the J gene lost 4 bases, with 15 bases spanning the gap. The DNA for the CDR3 is TGTGCCAGCTCACCTTACTCCCAGGGAGGCACTGAAGCTTTCTTT. This encodes CASSPYSQGGTEAFF.

This chain connects TRBV19 to TRBJ1-5; 10 nucleotides match TRBD1. Trimming at V came to 3 bases and at J to 6 bases, leaving 8 bases not matched to a gene. CDR1 and CDR2 from the germline V gene are LNHDA and SQIVND (reference sequence). CDR3 length: 16 residues. The CDR3 spells CASSIISGQGFQPQHF. In DNA, the CDR3 is TGTGCCAGTAGTATCATATCGGGACAGGGGTTTCAGCCCCAGCATTTT.

This clone was picked up one time. An end of the junction differs from the germline gene, which may be a read error. The J gene is TRBJ1-2, the V gene TRBV7-3; 8 bases are a match to TRBD1. The CDR3 loop spans 14 amino acids. Germline V gene data show CDR1 as SGHTA and CDR2 as FQGTGA. The CDR3 DNA follows: TGTGCCAGCAGCATAACGCCGGACAGGGTGGACTACACCTTC. This encodes CASSITPDRVDYTF.

This chain links TRBV5-1 with TRBJ1-1; tentative D call: TRBD1 (5 bases). Per germline, CDR1 SGHRS and CDR2 YFSETQ. Trimming stripped 0 bases from V and 0 bases from J, with 12 bases between. There are 16 residues in the CDR3. The CDR3 here is CASSLGGVLVNTEAFF. The CDR3 nucleotides read TGCGCCAGCAGCTTGGGGGGGGTCTTAGTGAACACTGAAGCTTTCTTT.

V gene TRBV7-2 combines with J gene TRBJ2-1, with TRBD2 matching 14 bases. CDR3 length equals 16 residues. Germline CDR1 SGHTA, CDR2 FQGNSA. The J segment lost 6 bases and the V segment lost 2 bases, leaving 3 bases of the junction unmatched. The CDR3 spells CASSLTGTSGSNEQFF. CDR3 bases: TGTGCCAGCAGCTTAACCGGGACTAGCGGGAGCAATGAGCAGTTCTTC.